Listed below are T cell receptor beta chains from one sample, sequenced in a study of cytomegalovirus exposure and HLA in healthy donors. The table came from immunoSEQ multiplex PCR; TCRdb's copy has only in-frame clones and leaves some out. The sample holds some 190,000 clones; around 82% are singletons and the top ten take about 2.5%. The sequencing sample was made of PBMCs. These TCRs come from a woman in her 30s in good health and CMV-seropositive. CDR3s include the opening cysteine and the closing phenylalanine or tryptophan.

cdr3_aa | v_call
CATAQGSSYGYTF | TRBV2
CSSSSRLAGRTYEQYF | TRBV7-9
CASSQITGGETQYF | TRBV4-3
CASSLQGLHTGELFF | TRBV2
CASSLGVSPLHF | TRBV6-6
CASSVSGDETQYF | TRBV11-2
CASRPLARHQIDTQYF | TRBV7-9
CASSLELALSTDTQYF | TRBV7-2
CASGGEAFQPQHF | TRBV10-3
CASSQEIYRGSYEQYF | TRBV4-2
CASTRAGRGQQETQYF | TRBV11-2
CASSDRAKAKNIQYF | TRBV7-9